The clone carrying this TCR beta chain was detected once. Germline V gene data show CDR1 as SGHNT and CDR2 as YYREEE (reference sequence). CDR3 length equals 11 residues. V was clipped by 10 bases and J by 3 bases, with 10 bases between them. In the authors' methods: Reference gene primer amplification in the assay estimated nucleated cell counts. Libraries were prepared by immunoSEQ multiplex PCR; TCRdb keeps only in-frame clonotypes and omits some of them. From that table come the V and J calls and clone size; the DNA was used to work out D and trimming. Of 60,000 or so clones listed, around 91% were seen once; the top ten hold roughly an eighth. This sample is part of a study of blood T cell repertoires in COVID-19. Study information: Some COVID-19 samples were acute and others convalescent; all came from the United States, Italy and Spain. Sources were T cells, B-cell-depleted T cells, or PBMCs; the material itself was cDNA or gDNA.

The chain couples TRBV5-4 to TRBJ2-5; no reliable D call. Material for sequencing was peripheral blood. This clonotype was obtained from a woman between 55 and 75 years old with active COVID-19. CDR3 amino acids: CALSHEETQYF. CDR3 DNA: TGTGCCCTTTCACACGAAGAGACCCAGTACTTC.